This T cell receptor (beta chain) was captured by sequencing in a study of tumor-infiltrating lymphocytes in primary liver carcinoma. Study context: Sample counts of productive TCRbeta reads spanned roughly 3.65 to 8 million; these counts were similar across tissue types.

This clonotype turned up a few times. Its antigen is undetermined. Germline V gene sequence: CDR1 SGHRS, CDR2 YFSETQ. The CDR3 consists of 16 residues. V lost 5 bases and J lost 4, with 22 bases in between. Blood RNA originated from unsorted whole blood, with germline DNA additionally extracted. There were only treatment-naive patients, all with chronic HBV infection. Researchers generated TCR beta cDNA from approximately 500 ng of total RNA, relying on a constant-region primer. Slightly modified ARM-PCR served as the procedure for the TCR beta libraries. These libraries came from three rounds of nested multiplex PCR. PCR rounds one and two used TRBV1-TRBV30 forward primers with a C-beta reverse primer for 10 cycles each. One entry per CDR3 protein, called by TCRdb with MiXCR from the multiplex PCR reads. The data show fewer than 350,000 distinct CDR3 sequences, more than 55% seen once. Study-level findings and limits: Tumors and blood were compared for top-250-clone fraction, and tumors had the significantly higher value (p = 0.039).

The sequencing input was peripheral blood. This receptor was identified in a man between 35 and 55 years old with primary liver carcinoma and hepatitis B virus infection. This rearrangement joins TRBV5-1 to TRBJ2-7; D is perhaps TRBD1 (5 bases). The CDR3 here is CASSLTRKGRFYEQYF. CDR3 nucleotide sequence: TGCGCCAGCAGTTTGACGCGGAAGGGGCGATTTTACGAGCAGTACTTC.